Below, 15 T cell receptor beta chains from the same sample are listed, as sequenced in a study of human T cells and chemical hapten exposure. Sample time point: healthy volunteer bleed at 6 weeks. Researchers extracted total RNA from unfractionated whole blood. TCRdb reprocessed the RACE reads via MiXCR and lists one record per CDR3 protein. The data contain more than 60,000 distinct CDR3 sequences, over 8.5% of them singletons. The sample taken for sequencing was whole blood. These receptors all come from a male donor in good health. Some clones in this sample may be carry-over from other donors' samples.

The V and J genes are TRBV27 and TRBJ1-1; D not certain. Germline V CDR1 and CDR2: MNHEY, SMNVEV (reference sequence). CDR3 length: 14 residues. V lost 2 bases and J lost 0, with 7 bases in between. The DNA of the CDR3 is TGTGCCAGCAGTTTAGCGACCTTGAACACTGAAGCTTTCTTT. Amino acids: CASSLATLNTEAFF.

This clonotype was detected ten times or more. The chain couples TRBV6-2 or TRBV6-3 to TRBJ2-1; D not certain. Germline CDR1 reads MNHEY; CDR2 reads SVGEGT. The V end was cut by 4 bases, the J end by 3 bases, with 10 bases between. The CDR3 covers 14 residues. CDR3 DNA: TGTGCCAGCAGTTTCCGGGCCCGCTACAATGAGCAGTTCTTC. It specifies CASSFRARYNEQFF.

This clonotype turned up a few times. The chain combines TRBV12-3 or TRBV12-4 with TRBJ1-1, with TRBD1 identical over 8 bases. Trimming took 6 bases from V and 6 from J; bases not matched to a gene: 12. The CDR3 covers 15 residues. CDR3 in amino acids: CASRTLDRGDAEAFF. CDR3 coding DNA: TGTGCCAGCAGGACACTTGACAGGGGAGATGCTGAAGCTTTCTTT.

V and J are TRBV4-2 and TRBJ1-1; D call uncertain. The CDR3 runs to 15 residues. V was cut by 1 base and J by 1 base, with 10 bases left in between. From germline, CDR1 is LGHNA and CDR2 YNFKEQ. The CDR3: CASSQVAGTNTEAFF. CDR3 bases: TGTGCCAGCAGCCAAGTGGCCGGAACGAACACTGAAGCTTTCTTT.

The CDR3: CASSYSPARGLTYEQYF. The CDR3 nucleotides are TGTGCCAGCAGTTACTCACCAGCCAGGGGCCTAACCTACGAGCAGTACTTC. The chain uses TRBV6-6 and TRBJ2-7, with D possibly matching TRBD1 (6 bases). The germline CDR1 and CDR2 sequences are MNHNY and SVGAGI (reference sequence). The length of the CDR3 is 17 residues. V shed 0 bases and J shed 2 bases, with 17 bases lying between them.

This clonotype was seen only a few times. CDR3 sequence: CASSSGLAGWDNNEQFF. The DNA for the CDR3 is TGTGCCAGCAGCTCCGGACTAGCGGGGTGGGACAACAATGAGCAGTTCTTC. The chain carries TRBV5-4 and TRBJ2-1, with 12 bases fitting TRBD2. Trimming took 3 bases from V and 5 from J; bases not matched to a gene: 9. The CDR3 extends over 17 amino acids. The germline V gene has CDR1 SGHNT and CDR2 YYREEE (reference sequence).

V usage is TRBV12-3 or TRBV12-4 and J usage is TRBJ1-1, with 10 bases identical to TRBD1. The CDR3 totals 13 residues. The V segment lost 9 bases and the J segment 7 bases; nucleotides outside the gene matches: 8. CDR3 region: CASEGTGAYEAFF. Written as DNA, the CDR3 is TGTGCCAGTGAAGGGACAGGGGCGTATGAAGCTTTCTTT.

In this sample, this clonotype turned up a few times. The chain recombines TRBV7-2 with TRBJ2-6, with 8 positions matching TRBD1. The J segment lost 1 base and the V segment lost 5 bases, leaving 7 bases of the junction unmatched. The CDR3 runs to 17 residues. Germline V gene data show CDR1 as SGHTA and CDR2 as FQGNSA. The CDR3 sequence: CASSRTGTGSGANVLTF. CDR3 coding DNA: TGTGCCAGCAGCAGAACCGGGACAGGTTCTGGGGCCAACGTCCTGACTTTC.

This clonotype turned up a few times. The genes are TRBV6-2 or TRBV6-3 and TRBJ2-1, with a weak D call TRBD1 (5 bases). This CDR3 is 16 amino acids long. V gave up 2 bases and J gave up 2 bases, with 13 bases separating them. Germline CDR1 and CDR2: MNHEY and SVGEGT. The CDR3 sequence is CASSYAPGNPYNEQFF. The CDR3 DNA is TGTGCCAGCAGTTACGCCCCAGGGAACCCCTACAATGAGCAGTTCTTC.

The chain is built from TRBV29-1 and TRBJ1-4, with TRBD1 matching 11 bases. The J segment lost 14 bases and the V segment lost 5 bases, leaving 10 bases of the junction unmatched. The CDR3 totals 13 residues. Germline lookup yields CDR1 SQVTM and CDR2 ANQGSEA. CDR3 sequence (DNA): TGCAGCGTTCTGGGACAGGGGGTGAAAAGGCTGTTTTTT. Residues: CSVLGQGVKRLFF.

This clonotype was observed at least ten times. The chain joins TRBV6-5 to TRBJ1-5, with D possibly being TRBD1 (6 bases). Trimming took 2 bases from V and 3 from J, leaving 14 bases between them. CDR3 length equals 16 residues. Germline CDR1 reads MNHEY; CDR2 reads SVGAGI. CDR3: CASSYGTPPANQPQHF. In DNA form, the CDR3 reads TGTGCCAGCAGTTACGGGACACCCCCAGCCAATCAGCCCCAGCATTTT.

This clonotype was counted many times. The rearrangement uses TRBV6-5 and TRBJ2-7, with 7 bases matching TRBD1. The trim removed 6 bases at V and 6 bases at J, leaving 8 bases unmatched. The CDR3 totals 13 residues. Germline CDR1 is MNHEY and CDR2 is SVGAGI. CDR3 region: CASRAGGAAEQYF. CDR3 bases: TGTGCCAGCAGAGCAGGGGGAGCTGCCGAGCAGTACTTC.

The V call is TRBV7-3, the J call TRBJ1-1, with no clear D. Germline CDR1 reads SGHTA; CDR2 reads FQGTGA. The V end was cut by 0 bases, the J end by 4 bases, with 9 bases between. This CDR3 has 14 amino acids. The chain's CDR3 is CASSLTTLGTEAFF. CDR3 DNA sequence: TGTGCCAGCAGCTTAACCACTTTGGGCACTGAAGCTTTCTTT. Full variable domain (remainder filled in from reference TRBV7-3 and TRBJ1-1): GAGVSQTPSNKVTEKGKYVELRCDPISGHTALYWYRQSLGQGPEFLIYFQGTGAADDSGLPNDRFFAVRPEGSVSTLKIQRTERGDSAVYLCASSLTTLGTEAFFGQGTRLTVV.

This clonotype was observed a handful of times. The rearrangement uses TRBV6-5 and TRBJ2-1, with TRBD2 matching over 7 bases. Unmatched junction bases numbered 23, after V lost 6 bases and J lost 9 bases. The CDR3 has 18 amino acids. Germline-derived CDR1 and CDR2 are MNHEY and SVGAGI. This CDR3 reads CASSLLERAGTAKVEQFF. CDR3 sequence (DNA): TGTGCCAGCAGCTTACTCGAGAGAGCGGGAACCGCCAAAGTTGAGCAGTTCTTC.

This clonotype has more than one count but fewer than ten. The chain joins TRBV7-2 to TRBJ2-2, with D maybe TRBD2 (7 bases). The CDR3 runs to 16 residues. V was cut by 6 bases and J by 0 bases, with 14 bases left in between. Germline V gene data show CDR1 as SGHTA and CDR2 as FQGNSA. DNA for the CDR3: TGTGCCAGCAGGTTAAGGGGGGGGACGAACACCGGGGAGCTGTTTTTT. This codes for CASRLRGGTNTGELFF.